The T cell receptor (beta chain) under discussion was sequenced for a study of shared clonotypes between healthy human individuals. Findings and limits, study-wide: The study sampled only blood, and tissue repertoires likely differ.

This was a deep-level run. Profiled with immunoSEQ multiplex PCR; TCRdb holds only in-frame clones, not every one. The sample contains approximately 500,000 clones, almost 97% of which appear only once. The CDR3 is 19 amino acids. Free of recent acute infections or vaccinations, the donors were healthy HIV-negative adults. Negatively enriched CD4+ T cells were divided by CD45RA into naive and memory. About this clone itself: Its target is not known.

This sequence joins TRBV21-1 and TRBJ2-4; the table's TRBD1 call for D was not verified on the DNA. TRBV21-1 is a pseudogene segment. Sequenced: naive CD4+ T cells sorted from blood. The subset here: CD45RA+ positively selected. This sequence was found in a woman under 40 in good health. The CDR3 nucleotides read TGTGCCAGCAGACCCCGATTGTCAGACAGCCACCTAGCCAAAAACATTCAGTACTTC. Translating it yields CASRPRLSDSHLAKNIQYF.